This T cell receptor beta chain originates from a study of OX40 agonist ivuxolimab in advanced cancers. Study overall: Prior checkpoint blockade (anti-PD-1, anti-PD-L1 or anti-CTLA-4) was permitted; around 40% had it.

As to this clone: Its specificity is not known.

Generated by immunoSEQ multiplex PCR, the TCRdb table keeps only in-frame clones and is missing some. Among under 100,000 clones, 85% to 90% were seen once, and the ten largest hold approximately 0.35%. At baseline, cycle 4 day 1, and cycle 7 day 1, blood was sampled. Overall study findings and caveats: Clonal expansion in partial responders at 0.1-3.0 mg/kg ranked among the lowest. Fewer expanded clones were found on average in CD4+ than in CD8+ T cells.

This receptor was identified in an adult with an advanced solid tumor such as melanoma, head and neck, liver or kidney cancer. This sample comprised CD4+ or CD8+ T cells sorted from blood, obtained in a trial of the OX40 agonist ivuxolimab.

The CDR3 loop is CASSLGTGLYGYTF. The CDR3 DNA reads TGTGCCAGCAGTTTGGGGACAGGACTATATGGCTACACCTTC. The rearrangement uses TRBV27 and TRBJ1-2, with 8 bases identical to TRBD1. V was clipped by 3 bases and J by 5 bases; unmatched bases: 5. CDR3 length: 14 residues. Germline V gene lookup returns CDR1 MNHEY and CDR2 SMNVEV (reference sequence).